This T cell receptor beta chain was sequenced in a study of cytomegalovirus exposure and HLA in healthy donors. Study-wide results and limits: Most of the CMV-associated TCR beta chains (in a later analysis) appeared to be HLA-restricted. For TCR beta chains, V- and J-gene trimming was later linked to a missense DCLRE1C variant.

About this clone: Antigen unknown.

The PCR contained 60 Vbeta and 13 Jbeta primers. The method was immunoSEQ multiplex PCR; TCRdb's version includes in-frame clones alone and lacks a portion of them. The sample records roughly 100,000 clones, approximately 69% being singletons. V dropped 5 bases and J dropped 2; count of bases not matched to a gene: 12. Germline CDR1 SGHVS, CDR2 FNYEAQ. The CDR3 is made up of 17 amino acids. The sequenced sample was PBMCs. This TCR was recovered from a man aged 25 to 40 in good health and CMV-seronegative. V is TRBV7-6 and J is TRBJ2-1, with 7 bases aligning to TRBD2. The CDR3 here is CASSLWGGRETYNEQFF. In nucleotides, the CDR3 is TGTGCCAGCAGCCTCTGGGGGGGGAGGGAGACCTACAATGAGCAGTTCTTC.